What follows is one TCR beta chain and its context. Its antigen is still unknown. Looking up the germline V gene (reference sequence) yields CDR1 SGHNT and CDR2 YYREEE. Its CDR3 holds 15 amino acids, cysteine through phenylalanine. A DNA sequence was not provided. The data were taken from a study of CXCR3-negative and CXCR3-positive naive CD8 T cells (dated by TCRdb to the late 2010s). Some background on the complete study: In total, about 135 million TRB reads were obtained, or roughly 1.5 +/- 0.3 million reads per library. The diversity and physicochemical repertoire analyses included some 11 donors pooled from two independent experiments. TRBV-TRBJ cluster analysis included naive subsets from 5 or 6 donors and memory cells from 3 donors.

For sequencing, a NextSeq 550 was employed. The Human TCR Profiling Kit (MiLaboratory) was used to prepare UMI-labeled 5' RACE TRB cDNA libraries. The full amount of extracted RNA was used for cDNA synthesis, and the full amount of resulting cDNA was used for PCR amplification. The libraries were made side by side, with each library going through the same number of PCR cycles. In the original analysis: About 53,000 +/- 9,400 unique UMI-labeled TRB cDNA molecules per library were extracted with MIGEC and MiXCR, with at least two reads per UMI required. On average, roughly 40,000 +/- 10,000 functional in-frame TRB CDR3 nucleotide clonotypes lacking stop codons were found per library. After each sample was downsampled to 5000 UMI-labeled TRB molecules, VDJtools was used to calculate diversity metrics such as normalized Shannon-Wiener and Chao1. VDJtools computed clonotype-size-weighted physicochemical properties of the central five CDR3 residues: interaction energy, strength, volume and Kidera factor 4. Each entry corresponds to one CDR3 protein sequence from reads that TCRdb reprocessed, and DNA is not given. The V and J calls come from TCRdb's annotation, not from the publication. The sample's records list several thousand distinct CDR3 sequences. In total, the top ten clones hold about 1% of the sample.

What the research found in general, with its limitations: Both naive subsets had comparably high repertoire diversity, while memory CD8+ T cells had much lower repertoire diversity. Similar TRBV-TRBJ usage was shown by naive CXCR3-negative and CXCR3-positive cells from the same donor, whereas distinct patterns were shown by memory cells. CXCR3 expression partially decreased after cryopreservation, so most assays used freshly isolated PBMCs. Because surface CD5, which is linked to self-reactivity in mice, was comparable between the naive subsets, TCR interaction strength was also inferred from the physicochemical properties of TRB CDR3s. TRB CDR3s from CXCR3-positive naive cells showed higher hydrophobicity (lower Kidera factor 4), lower energy, and higher strength and volume indices than CXCR3-negative naive cells.

Each CD8+ T cell subset was flow-sorted in triplicate, with 300,000 cells per subset placed directly into RLT lysis buffer. Naive CD8+ T cells were defined stringently as CD45RO-CCR7+CD27+CD95- to exclude memory contaminants. Peripheral blood mononuclear cells were isolated from buffy coats by standard density gradient centrifugation. Naive CXCR3-negative and CXCR3-positive CD8+ T cells were flow-sorted using a FACSAria III. Total RNA was extracted from sorted cells using an RNeasy Mini Kit. This clonotype originated in a human donor in good health. Some clones in this sample may be carry-over from other donors' samples. The rearrangement joined TRBV5-4 to TRBJ2-1; TCRdb's D call, TRBD2, is unchecked because there is no DNA. Sequencing was performed on naive CXCR3- CD8+ T cells from blood. The cell subset or site tag for this specimen amounts to: CD45RO-CCR7+CD27+CD95- naive CD8+ T cells lacking CXCR3 (TNR3-). Here the CDR3 is given as CASSFRRETYNEQFF.